This T cell receptor (beta chain) was retrieved from a study of blood T cell repertoires in COVID-19. Generated by immunoSEQ multiplex PCR, the TCRdb table keeps only in-frame clones and is missing some. The sample has 51,000 or so clones; approximately 90% are singletons. Germline loops: CDR1 GTSNPN, CDR2 SVGIG (reference sequence). V gave up 0 bases and J gave up 1 base; unmatched junction bases: 4. The CDR3 contains 15 residues. This clonotype was sampled from a man at least 80 years old with acute or convalescent COVID-19. The chain is built from TRBV30 and TRBJ2-3; 7 positions agree with TRBD2. Material for sequencing was peripheral blood. CDR3 DNA sequence: TGTGCCTGGAGTGTACCCCTAGCGGGCACAGATACGCAGTATTTT. Translated: CAWSVPLAGTDTQYF.